Following are 3 T cell receptor beta chains from one sample sequenced in a study of graft-versus-host responses after intestinal transplantation. These receptors lack a known antigen. The repertoire was sequenced with immunoSEQ multiplex PCR; TCRdb's copy has only in-frame clones and lacks some. The repertoire holds 55,000 to 75,000 clones, with about 80% as singletons. The sample consisted of unstimulated CD4+ T cells sorted from spleen or lymph node cells, taken before transplant. Receptor source: a human donor who was the organ donor for an intestinal transplant.

This clone appeared once. The chain's CDR3 is CASSLSGQGAPTDTQYF. As DNA, the CDR3 is TGTGCCAGTAGTCTCTCGGGACAGGGGGCTCCCACAGATACGCAGTATTTT. The chain carries TRBV19 and TRBJ2-3; 12 bases fit TRBD1. CDR3 length: 17 residues. V gave up 5 bases and J gave up 2 bases; unmatched junction bases: 8. Germline V lookup: CDR1 LNHDA, CDR2 SQIVND (reference sequence).

The rearrangement uses TRBV19 and TRBJ2-1; TRBD2 agrees at 7 bases. CDR1 and CDR2 (germline): LNHDA, SQIVND (reference sequence). The V and J ends lost 7 bases and 3 bases, in that order; junction bases with no gene match: 6. The CDR3 is 14 amino acids. CDR3 nucleotide sequence: TGTGCCAGTATGGGGCGGGGGAACTACAATGAGCAGTTCTTC. This gives the protein CASMGRGNYNEQFF.

This clone has a handful of counts. The rearrangement uses TRBV7-2 and TRBJ1-1; D not resolved. V was pared by 5 bases and J by 1 base, with 14 bases between. Per germline, CDR1 SGHTA and CDR2 FQGNSA. The CDR3 runs to 15 residues. As DNA, the CDR3 is TGTGCCAGCAGCCTCAAGGCGGCGACGAACACTGAAGCTTTCTTT. Translation gives CASSLKAATNTEAFF. Looking up the rest from reference TRBV7-2 and TRBJ1-1 gives the full variable domain: GAGVSQSPSNKVTEKGKDVELRCDPISGHTALYWYRQSLGQGLEFLIYFQGNSAPDKSGLPSDRFSAERTGGSVSTLTIQRTQQEDSAVYLCASSLKAATNTEAFFGQGTRLTVV.